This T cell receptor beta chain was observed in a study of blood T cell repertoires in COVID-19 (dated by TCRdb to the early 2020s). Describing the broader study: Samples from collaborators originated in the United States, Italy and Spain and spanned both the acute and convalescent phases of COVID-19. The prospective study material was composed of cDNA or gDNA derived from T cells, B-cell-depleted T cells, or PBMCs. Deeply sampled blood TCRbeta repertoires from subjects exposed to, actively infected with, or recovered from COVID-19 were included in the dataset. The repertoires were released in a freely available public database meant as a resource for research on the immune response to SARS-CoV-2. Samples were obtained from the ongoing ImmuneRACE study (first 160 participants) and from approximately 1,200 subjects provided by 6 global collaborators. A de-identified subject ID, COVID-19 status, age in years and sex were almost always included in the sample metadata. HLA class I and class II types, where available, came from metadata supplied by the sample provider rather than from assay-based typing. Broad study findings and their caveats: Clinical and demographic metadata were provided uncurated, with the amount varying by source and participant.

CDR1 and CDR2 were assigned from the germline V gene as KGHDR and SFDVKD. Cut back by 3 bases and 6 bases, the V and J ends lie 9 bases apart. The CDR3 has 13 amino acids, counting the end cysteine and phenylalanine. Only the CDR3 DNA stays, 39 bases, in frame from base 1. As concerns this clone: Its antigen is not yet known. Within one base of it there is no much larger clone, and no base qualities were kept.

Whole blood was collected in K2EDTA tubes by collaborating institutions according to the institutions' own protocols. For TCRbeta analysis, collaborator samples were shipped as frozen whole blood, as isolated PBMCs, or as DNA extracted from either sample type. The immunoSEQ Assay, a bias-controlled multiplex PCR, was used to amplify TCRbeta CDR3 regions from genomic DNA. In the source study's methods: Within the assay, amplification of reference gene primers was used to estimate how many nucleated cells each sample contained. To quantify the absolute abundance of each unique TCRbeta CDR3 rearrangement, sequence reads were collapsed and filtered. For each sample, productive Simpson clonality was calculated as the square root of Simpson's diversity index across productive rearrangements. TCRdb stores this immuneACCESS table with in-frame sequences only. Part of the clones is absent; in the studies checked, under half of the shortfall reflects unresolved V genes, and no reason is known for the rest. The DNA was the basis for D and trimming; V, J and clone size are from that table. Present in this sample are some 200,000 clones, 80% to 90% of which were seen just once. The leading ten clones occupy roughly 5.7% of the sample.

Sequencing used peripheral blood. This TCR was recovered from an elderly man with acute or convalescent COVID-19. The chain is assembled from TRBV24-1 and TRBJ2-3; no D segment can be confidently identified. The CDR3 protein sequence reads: CATSDINSDTQYF. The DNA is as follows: TGTGCCACCAGTGATATCAACTCGGATACGCAGTATTTT.